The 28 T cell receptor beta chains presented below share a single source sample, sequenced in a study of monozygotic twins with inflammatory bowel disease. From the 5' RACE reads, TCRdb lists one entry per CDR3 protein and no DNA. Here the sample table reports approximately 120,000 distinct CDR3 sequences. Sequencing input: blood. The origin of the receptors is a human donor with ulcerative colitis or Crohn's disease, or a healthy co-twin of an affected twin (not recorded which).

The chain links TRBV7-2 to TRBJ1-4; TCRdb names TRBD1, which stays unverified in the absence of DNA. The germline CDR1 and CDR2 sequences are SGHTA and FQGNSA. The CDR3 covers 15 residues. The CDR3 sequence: CASSLVSGGREKLFF.

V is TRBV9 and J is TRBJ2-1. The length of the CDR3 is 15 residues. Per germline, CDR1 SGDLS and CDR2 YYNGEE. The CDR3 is CASSIDGSSYNEQFF. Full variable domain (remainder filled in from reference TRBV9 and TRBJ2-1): DSGVTQTPKHLITATGQRVTLRCSPRSGDLSVYWYQQSLDQGLQFLIQYYNGEERAKGNILERFSAQQFPDLHSELNLSSLELGDSALYFCASSIDGSSYNEQFFGPGTRLTVL.

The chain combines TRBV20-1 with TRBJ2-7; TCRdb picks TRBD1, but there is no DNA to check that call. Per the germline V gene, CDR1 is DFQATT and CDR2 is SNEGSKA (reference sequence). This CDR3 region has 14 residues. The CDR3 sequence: CSASGTGNQYEQYF.

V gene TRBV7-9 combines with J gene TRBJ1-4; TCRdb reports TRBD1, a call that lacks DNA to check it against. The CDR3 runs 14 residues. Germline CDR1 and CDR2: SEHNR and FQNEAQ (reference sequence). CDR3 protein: CASSSDRGNEKLFF.

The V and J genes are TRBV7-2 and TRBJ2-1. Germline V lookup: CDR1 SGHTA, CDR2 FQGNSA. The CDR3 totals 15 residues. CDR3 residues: CASSLGLFQYNEQFF.

The CDR3 spells CASSLSGGARGGTQYF. This chain connects TRBV27 to TRBJ2-3; TCRdb's D gene call, TRBD1, goes unchecked for lack of DNA. CDR1 and CDR2 from the germline V gene are MNHEY and SMNVEV (reference sequence). The CDR3 contains 16 residues.

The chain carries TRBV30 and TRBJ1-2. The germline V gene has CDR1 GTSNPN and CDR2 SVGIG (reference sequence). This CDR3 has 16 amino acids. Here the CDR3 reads CAWSVYLQGRGGGYTF. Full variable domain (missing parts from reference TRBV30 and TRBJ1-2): SQTIHQWPATLVQPVGSPLSLECTVEGTSNPNLYWYRQAAGRGLQLLFYSVGIGQISSEVPQNLSASRPQDRQFILSSKKLLLSDSGFYLCAWSVYLQGRGGGYTFGSGTRLTVV.

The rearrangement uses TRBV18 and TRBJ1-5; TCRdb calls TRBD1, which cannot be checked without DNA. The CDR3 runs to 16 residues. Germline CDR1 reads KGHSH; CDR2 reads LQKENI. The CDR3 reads CASSLTRTYSNQPQHF.

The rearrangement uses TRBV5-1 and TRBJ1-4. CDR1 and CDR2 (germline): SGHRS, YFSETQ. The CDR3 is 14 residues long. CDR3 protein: CASSFGSYSEKLFF.

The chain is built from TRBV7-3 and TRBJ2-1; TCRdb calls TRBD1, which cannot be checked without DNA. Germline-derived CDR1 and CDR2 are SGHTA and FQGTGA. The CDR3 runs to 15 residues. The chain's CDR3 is CASSSRGGRYNEQFF.

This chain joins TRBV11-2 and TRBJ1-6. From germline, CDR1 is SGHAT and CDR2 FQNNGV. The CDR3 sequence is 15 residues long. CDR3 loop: CASSLTEGYNSPLHF.

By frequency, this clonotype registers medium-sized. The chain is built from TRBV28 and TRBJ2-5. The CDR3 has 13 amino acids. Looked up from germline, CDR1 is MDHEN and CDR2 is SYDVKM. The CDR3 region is CASSSDGEETQYF.

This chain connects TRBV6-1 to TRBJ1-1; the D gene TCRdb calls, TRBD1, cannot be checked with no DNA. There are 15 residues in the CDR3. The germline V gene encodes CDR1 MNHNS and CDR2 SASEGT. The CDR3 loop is CASSDGDRSDTEAFF.

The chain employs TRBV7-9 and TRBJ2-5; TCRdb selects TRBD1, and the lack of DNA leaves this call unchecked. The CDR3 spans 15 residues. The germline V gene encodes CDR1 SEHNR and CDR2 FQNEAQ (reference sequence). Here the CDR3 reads CASSPSGQGRETQYF. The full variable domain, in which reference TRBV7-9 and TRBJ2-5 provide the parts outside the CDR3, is DTGVSQNPRHKITKRGQNVTFRCDPISEHNRLYWYRQTLGQGPEFLTYFQNEAQLEKSRLLSDRFSAERPKGSFSTLEIQRTEQGDSAMYLCASSPSGQGRETQYFGPGTRLLVL.

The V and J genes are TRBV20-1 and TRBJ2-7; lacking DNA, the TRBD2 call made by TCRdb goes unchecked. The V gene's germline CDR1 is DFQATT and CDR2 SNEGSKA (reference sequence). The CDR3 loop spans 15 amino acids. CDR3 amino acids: CSAGIRVGFLDEQYF.

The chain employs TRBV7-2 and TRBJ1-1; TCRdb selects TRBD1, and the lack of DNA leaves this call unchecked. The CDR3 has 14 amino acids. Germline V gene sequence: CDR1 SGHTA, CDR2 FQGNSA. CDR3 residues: CASSFLDRNTEAFF.

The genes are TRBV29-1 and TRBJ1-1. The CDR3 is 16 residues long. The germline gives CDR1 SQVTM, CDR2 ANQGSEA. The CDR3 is CSVEGLRLRPDTEAFF.

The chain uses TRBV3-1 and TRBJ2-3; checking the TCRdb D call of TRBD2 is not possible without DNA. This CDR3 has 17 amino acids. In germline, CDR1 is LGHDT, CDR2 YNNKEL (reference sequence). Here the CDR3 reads CASSLQRDGRAMDTQYF.

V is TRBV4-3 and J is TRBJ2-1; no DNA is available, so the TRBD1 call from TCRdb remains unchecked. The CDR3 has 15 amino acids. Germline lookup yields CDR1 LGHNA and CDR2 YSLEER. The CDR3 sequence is CASSQDEEAANEQFF.

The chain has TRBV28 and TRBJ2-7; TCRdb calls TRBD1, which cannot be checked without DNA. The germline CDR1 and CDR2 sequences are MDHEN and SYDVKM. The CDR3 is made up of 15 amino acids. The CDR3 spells CASRATGPKWEEQYF.

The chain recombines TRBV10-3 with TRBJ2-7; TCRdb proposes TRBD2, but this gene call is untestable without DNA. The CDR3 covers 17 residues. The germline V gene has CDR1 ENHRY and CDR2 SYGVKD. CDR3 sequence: CAISEFPGLAGAHEQYF.

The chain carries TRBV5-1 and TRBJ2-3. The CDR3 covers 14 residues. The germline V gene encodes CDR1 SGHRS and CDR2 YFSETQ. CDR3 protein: CASSLALSTDTQYF. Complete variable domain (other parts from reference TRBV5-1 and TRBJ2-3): KAGVTQTPRYLIKTRGQQVTLSCSPISGHRSVSWYQQTPGQGLQFLFEYFSETQRNKGNFPGRFSGRQFSNSRSEMNVSTLELGDSALYLCASSLALSTDTQYFGPGTRLTVL.

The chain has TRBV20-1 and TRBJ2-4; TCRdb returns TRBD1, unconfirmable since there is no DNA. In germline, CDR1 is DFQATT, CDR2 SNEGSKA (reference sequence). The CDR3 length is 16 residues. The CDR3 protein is CSARVGSAGSKNIQYF.

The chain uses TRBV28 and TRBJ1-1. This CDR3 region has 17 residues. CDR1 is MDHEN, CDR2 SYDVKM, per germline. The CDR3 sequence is CASSPGPANPGETEAFF.

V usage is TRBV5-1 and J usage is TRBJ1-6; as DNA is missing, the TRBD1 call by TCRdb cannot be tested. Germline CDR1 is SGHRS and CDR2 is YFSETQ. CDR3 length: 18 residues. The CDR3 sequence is CASSLRPRGNSYNSPLHF.

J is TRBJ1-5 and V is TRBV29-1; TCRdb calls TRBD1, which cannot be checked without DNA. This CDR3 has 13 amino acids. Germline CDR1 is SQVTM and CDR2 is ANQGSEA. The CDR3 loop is CSVWTGGDQPQHF.

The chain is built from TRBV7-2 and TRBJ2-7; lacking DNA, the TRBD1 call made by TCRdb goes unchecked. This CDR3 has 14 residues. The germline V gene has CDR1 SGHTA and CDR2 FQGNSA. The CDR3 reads CASSKGQSNYEQYF.

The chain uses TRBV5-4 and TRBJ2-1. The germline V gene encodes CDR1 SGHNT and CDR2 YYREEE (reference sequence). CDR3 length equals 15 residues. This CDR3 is CASSSPNQPNNEQFF.